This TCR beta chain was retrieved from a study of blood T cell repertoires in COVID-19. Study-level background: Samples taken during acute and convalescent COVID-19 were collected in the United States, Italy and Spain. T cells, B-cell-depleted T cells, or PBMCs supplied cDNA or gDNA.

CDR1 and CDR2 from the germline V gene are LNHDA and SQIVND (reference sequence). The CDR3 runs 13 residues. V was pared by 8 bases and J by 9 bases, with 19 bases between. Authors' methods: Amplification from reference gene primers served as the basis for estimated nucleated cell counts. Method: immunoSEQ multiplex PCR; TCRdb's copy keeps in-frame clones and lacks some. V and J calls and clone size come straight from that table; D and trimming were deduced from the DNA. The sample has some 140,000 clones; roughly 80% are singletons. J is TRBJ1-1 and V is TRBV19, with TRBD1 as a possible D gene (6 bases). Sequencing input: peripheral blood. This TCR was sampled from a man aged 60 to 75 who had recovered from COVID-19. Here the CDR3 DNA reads TGTGCCAGTCAAGTACAGGGAACAAGCCAAGCTTTCTTT. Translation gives CASQVQGTSQAFF.